This T cell receptor beta chain was captured by sequencing in a study of early T cells in non-severe SARS-CoV-2 infection. TCRdb passed the 5' RACE reads through MiXCR, listing each CDR3 protein once. The sample consists of just over 95,000 distinct CDR3 sequences, approximately 9.9% of them appearing once. Germline V gene sequence: CDR1 SGHTA, CDR2 FQGTGA. The CDR3 extends over 14 amino acids. V was pared by 5 bases and J by 7 bases, with 7 bases of the junction left unmatched. This receptor was taken from an adult who was a healthcare worker with PCR-confirmed SARS-CoV-2 infection or an uninfected control (not recorded which). The sequences come from whole blood, collected at baseline. The V call is TRBV7-3, the J call TRBJ2-2; 7 bases are shared with TRBD1. The CDR3 DNA reads as TGTGCCAGCAGCCCGGGGACAGTAGTCGGGGAGCTGTTTTTT. It specifies CASSPGTVVGELFF.